Each of the 4 T cell receptor beta chains below was sequenced from the same sample in a study of T cells in Graves' hyperthyroidism and ophthalmopathy. What was amplified from RNA transcripts were TCR beta CDR3 regions. RT-PCR in the first round (using the HTBI primer set) targeted the TCR CDR3. TCRdb independently ran MiXCR on the multiplex PCR reads; one entry per CDR3 protein. The sample has 360,000 or so distinct CDR3 sequences, under 20% seen once. Input material: blood. These receptors all stem from a woman in her late teens or twenties with Graves' hyperthyroidism.

This clonotype was seen more than once but under ten times. The chain carries TRBV29-1 and TRBJ1-1; 9 positions agree with TRBD1. The trim removed 6 bases at V and 3 bases at J, leaving 5 bases unmatched. Germline V gene sequence: CDR1 SQVTM, CDR2 ANQGSEA. The CDR3 consists of 13 residues. The CDR3 sequence is CSVRGQGDTEAFF. CDR3 bases: TGCAGCGTGCGGGGACAGGGAGACACTGAAGCTTTCTTT.

This clonotype was recorded many times. This chain joins TRBV12-3 or TRBV12-4 and TRBJ1-1; D is unresolved. The CDR3 consists of 12 residues. V was trimmed by 6 bases and J by 1 base, leaving 6 bases between them. This CDR3 reads CASRRSNTEAFF. CDR3 DNA sequence: TGTGCCAGCAGGCGGTCGAACACTGAAGCTTTCTTT.

The chain employs TRBV7-9 and TRBJ2-5, with 8 bases matching TRBD1. Germline CDR1 SEHNR, CDR2 FQNEAQ (reference sequence). The J segment lost 4 bases and the V segment lost 1 base, leaving 8 bases of the junction unmatched. This CDR3 comprises 16 residues. CDR3: CASSLGLGTGGETQYF. CDR3 DNA sequence: TGTGCCAGCAGCTTAGGTTTGGGGACAGGAGGAGAGACCCAGTACTTC.

In this sample, this clonotype turned up many times. The chain employs TRBV28 and TRBJ2-7; D ambiguous. The CDR3 has 11 amino acids. Trimming cost V 7 bases and J 3 bases, with 7 bases left between them. From germline, CDR1 is MDHEN and CDR2 SYDVKM. The CDR3 loop reads CASISGYEQYF. DNA of the CDR3: TGTGCCAGCATTTCCGGCTACGAGCAGTACTTC.